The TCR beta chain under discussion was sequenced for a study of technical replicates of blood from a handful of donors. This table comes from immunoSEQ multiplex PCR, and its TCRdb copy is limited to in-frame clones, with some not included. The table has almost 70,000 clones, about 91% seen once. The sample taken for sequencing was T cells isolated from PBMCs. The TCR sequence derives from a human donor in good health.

The CDR3 nucleotides read TGTGCCACCAGCAGGGAGCAGCATTACTATGGCTACACCTTC. Its protein product is CATSREQHYYGYTF. V and J are TRBV15 and TRBJ1-2; no clear D gene. The V gene lost 3 bases and the J gene lost 3 bases, with 11 bases spanning the gap. Per germline, CDR1 LNHNV and CDR2 YYDKDF (reference sequence). The CDR3 sequence is 14 residues long.